The T cell receptor beta chain described here comes from a study of T cells in localized non-small cell lung cancer. The CDR3 is 15 amino acids. CDR1 is MNHNY and CDR2 is SVGAGI in the germline V gene (reference sequence). The V gene lost 2 bases and the J gene lost 6 bases, with 17 bases spanning the gap. This clone turned up a few times. Data came from immunoSEQ multiplex PCR; TCRdb stores just in-frame clones and leaves some out. The profile shows about 11,000 clones, 65% to 90% of them singletons. The sequences come from peripheral blood mononuclear cells, collected before any cancer treatment. The J gene is TRBJ2-7, the V gene TRBV6-6, with D uncertain. The source is a female donor over 55 with stage II lung adenocarcinoma. The CDR3 here is CASSYTPGPGGEQYF. The CDR3 nucleotides are TGTGCCAGCAGTTACACCCCTGGCCCCGGCGGCGAGCAGTACTTC.